The 18 T cell receptor beta chains below all came from one sample that was sequenced in a study of PD-L1 blockade in urothelial cancer. The time point: peripheral blood 6 weeks after treatment start. Profiled with immunoSEQ multiplex PCR; TCRdb holds only in-frame clones, not every one. The data contain more than 95,000 clones, approximately 90% of them seen just once; the ten biggest clones take up 1.5% to 2%. Sample: PBMCs, taken around atezolizumab (anti-PD-L1) treatment. The origin of the receptors is a man in his 60s with urothelial cancer.

The CDR3 coding sequence is TGCGCCAGCAGCTTGGAGGGTGCAGGTCCTAGCGCGCAGTATTTT. It is translated as CASSLEGAGPSAQYF. J is TRBJ2-3 and V is TRBV5-1; possibly TRBD2 for D (6 bases). Trimming left V 0 bases short and J 10 bases short, with 18 bases between. Germline values: CDR1 SGHRS, CDR2 YFSETQ. The CDR3 has 15 amino acids.

The chain uses TRBV14 and TRBJ2-7; possibly TRBD1 for D (6 bases). V lost 0 bases and J 7 bases, leaving 10 bases between the germline ends. Per the germline V gene, CDR1 is SGHDN and CDR2 is FVKESK. This CDR3 has 13 amino acids. This CDR3 reads CASSQDQRGEQYF. DNA for the CDR3: TGTGCCAGCAGCCAAGATCAAAGGGGGGAGCAGTACTTC.

The chain employs TRBV10-3 and TRBJ1-5, with a tentative D call TRBD1 (6 bases). CDR3 length equals 14 residues. The V gene's germline CDR1 is ENHRY and CDR2 SYGVKD. Trimming pared 6 bases from V and 6 bases from J, leaving 15 bases between. The CDR3 loop reads CAISLDSPGQPQHF. CDR3 DNA: TGTGCCATCAGCCTGGACAGCCCAGGTCAGCCCCAGCATTTT.

V and J are TRBV5-6 and TRBJ2-7, with unresolved D. Germline V gene sequence: CDR1 SGHDT, CDR2 YYEEEE. There are 10 residues in the CDR3. V was trimmed by 8 bases and J by 4 bases, leaving 7 bases between them. CDR3 protein: CARLGYEQYF. DNA of the CDR3: TGTGCCAGACTTGGTTACGAGCAGTACTTC.

The chain joins TRBV6-1 to TRBJ2-3; the D gene is possibly TRBD1 (5 bases). Germline CDR1 reads MNHNS; CDR2 reads SASEGT. The CDR3 consists of 15 residues. Trimming stripped 2 bases from V and 2 bases from J, with 11 bases between. CDR3 coding DNA: TGTGCCAGCAGTGAACTGGACGGACACACAGATACGCAGTATTTT. As protein: CASSELDGHTDTQYF.

The chain has TRBV28 and TRBJ1-2, with 11 nucleotides matching TRBD1. The V and J ends lost 2 bases and 6 bases, in that order; junction bases with no gene match: 8. The CDR3 extends over 16 amino acids. Germline lookup yields CDR1 MDHEN and CDR2 SYDVKM. This chain's CDR3 is CASSLGGQGARNGYTF. CDR3 DNA sequence: TGTGCCAGCAGTTTAGGTGGACAGGGGGCGAGGAATGGCTACACCTTC.

The rearrangement uses TRBV7-2 and TRBJ1-3; D unclear. CDR1 is SGHTA, CDR2 FQGNSA, per germline. The V and J ends lost 1 base and 5 bases respectively, with 3 bases between them. There are 12 residues in the CDR3. This CDR3 reads CASSLERNTIYF. The CDR3 coding sequence is TGTGCCAGCAGCTTAGAGCGAAACACCATATATTTT. Drawing the rest from reference TRBV7-2 and TRBJ1-3, the complete variable domain is GAGVSQSPSNKVTEKGKDVELRCDPISGHTALYWYRQSLGQGLEFLIYFQGNSAPDKSGLPSDRFSAERTGGSVSTLTIQRTQQEDSAVYLCASSLERNTIYFGEGSWLTVV.

This clone appeared once. Compared with germline, one end of the junction differs, possibly owing to a read error. The chain uses TRBV19 and TRBJ2-3, with D possibly matching TRBD2 (5 bases). CDR1 is LNHDA, CDR2 SQIVND, per germline (reference sequence). The length of the CDR3 is 15 residues. In DNA, the CDR3 is TGTGCCTGTAGCGAAACGAGTCAAAGCGCAGATACGCAGTATTTT. Protein sequence: CACSETSQSADTQYF.

V gene TRBV7-2 combines with J gene TRBJ1-5; D call uncertain. The V gene's germline CDR1 is SGHTA and CDR2 FQGNSA. The CDR3 extends over 15 amino acids. V was pared by 1 base and J by 1 base, with 8 bases between. The CDR3 nucleotides are TGTGCCAGCAGCTTAGGTCCAGGAAGCAATCAGCCCCAGCATTTT. Its protein product is CASSLGPGSNQPQHF.

The chain uses TRBV5-1 and TRBJ2-7; possibly TRBD2 for D (6 bases). Trimming left V 7 bases short and J 9 bases short, with 20 bases between. Germline V gene sequence: CDR1 SGHRS, CDR2 YFSETQ. The CDR3 totals 13 residues. CDR3 coding DNA: TGCGCCAGCGAGAGCCCAGGGATTAGCGGGCAGTACTTC. It translates to CASESPGISGQYF.

This clone appeared once. V gene TRBV7-8 combines with J gene TRBJ2-7, with D possibly TRBD2 on 5 matching bases. Germline V gene lookup returns CDR1 SGHVS and CDR2 FQNEAQ. Deletions cut 0 bases from V and 5 bases from J, with 8 bases between. CDR3 length: 13 residues. CDR3 DNA sequence: TGTGCCAGCAGCTTAGCGTCGGGGAACGAGCAGTACTTC. It is translated as CASSLASGNEQYF.

The rearrangement links TRBV10-2 to TRBJ2-1, with TRBD2 matching 10 bases. Germline V gene sequence: CDR1 WSHSY, CDR2 SAAADI. The CDR3 is 21 amino acids. V was pared by 5 bases and J by 3 bases, with 22 bases of the junction left unmatched. The DNA of the CDR3 is TGCGCCAGCAGTCAGGCTTTGAGGGACACACTTATAGCGGGGGGCTACAATGAGCAGTTCTTC. It specifies CASSQALRDTLIAGGYNEQFF.

This clone came up once. This chain uses TRBV30 with TRBJ1-3; D unresolved. Germline V gives CDR1 GTSNPN, CDR2 SVGIG (reference sequence). Deletions cut 0 bases from V and 4 bases from J, with 10 bases between. The CDR3 loop spans 14 amino acids. The CDR3, as DNA: TGTGCCTGGAGTGTAGCAGGTTACGGAAACACCATATATTTT. Protein product: CAWSVAGYGNTIYF. The variable domain in full, completed from reference TRBV30 and TRBJ1-3, reads SQTIHQWPATLVQPVGSPLSLECTVEGTSNPNLYWYRQAAGRGLQLLFYSVGIGQISSEVPQNLSASRPQDRQFILSSKKLLLSDSGFYLCAWSVAGYGNTIYFGEGSWLTVV.

J is TRBJ2-5 and V is TRBV7-8, with 8 bases matching TRBD2. The CDR3 is 15 residues long. Germline CDR1 SGHVS, CDR2 FQNEAQ. The trim removed 5 bases at V and 0 bases at J, leaving 5 bases unmatched. The CDR3 sequence is CASSPRGGNQETQYF. CDR3 nucleotides: TGTGCCAGCAGCCCCCGGGGGGGGAACCAAGAGACCCAGTACTTC.

The chain employs TRBV2 and TRBJ2-1; tentatively, D is TRBD1 (6 bases). V lost 8 bases, J lost 5 bases, and 13 bases lay in between. CDR3 size: 13 residues. Looked up from germline, CDR1 is SNHLY and CDR2 is FYNNEI. CDR3 coding DNA: TGTGCCAGCCGCTGGGACATAAACAATGAGCAGTTCTTC. Protein: CASRWDINNEQFF. Supplemented by reference TRBV2 and TRBJ2-1, the full variable domain reads EPEVTQTPSHQVTQMGQEVILRCVPISNHLYFYWYRQILGQKVEFLVSFYNNEISEKSEIFDDQFSVERPDGSNFTLKIRSTKLEDSAMYFCASRWDINNEQFFGPGTRLTVL.

This chain uses TRBV19 with TRBJ1-2; D might be TRBD1 (5 bases). The CDR3 contains 12 residues. Germline V gene sequence: CDR1 LNHDA, CDR2 SQIVND (reference sequence). V lost 8 bases and J lost 4, with 11 bases in between. The CDR3 DNA sequence: TGTGCCAGTTTTCAGGGAAGCTATGGCTACACCTTC. Translating gives CASFQGSYGYTF.

The rearrangement links TRBV7-7 to TRBJ2-3, with 12 bases matching TRBD2. This CDR3 has 14 amino acids. The V gene's germline CDR1 is SSHAT and CDR2 FNYEAQ (reference sequence). The ends lost 4 bases at V and 5 bases at J; junction bases unmatched: 1. CDR3 coding DNA: TGTGCCAGCAGCTCACTAGCGGGGGGAGATACGCAGTATTTT. It yields the protein CASSSLAGGDTQYF. Together with reference TRBV7-7 and TRBJ2-3, the CDR3 gives the full variable domain: GAGVSQSPRYKVTKRGQDVTLRCDPISSHATLYWYQQALGQGPEFLTYFNYEAQPDKSGLPSDRFSAERPEGSISTLTIQRTEQRDSAMYRCASSSLAGGDTQYFGPGTRLTVL.

This chain joins TRBV7-2 and TRBJ1-2; 7 bases fit TRBD1. Trimming at V came to 6 bases and at J to 8 bases, leaving 9 bases not matched to a gene. CDR1 is SGHTA, CDR2 FQGNSA, per germline. The CDR3 extends over 13 amino acids. The CDR3 DNA reads TGTGCCAGCAGTCCCGACAGGGATTACGGCTACACCTTC. Protein sequence: CASSPDRDYGYTF. The full variable domain, in which reference TRBV7-2 and TRBJ1-2 provide the parts outside the CDR3, is GAGVSQSPSNKVTEKGKDVELRCDPISGHTALYWYRQSLGQGLEFLIYFQGNSAPDKSGLPSDRFSAERTGGSVSTLTIQRTQQEDSAVYLCASSPDRDYGYTFGSGTRLTVV.